These 26 T cell receptor beta chains originate from one sample sequenced in a study of shared clonotypes between healthy human individuals. Here immunoSEQ multiplex PCR was the method, and the copy in TCRdb shows in-frame clones only, minus some. The repertoire holds around 2,000,000 clones, roughly 94% seen once, with 0.1% to 0.15% in the top ten. The sequenced sample consisted of naive CD4+ T cells sorted from blood. Subset described: CD45RA+ positively selected. These receptors all stem from a young man in good health.

The chain is built from TRBV6-5 and TRBJ1-2; D is perhaps TRBD1 (5 bases). Germline lookup yields CDR1 MNHEY and CDR2 SVGAGI. Between the trimmed V and J ends, which lost 0 bases and 0 bases, there was a span of 11 bases. CDR3 size: 16 residues. The CDR3 sequence is CASSYSNRGANYGYTF. CDR3 nucleotides: TGTGCCAGCAGTTACTCGAATAGGGGAGCTAACTATGGCTACACCTTC.

The chain employs TRBV30 and TRBJ2-1; the D is unclear. Germline V gives CDR1 GTSNPN, CDR2 SVGIG (reference sequence). The CDR3 covers 12 residues. The ends were cut back, 0 bases at V and 7 bases at J, with 7 bases in the middle. The CDR3 loop reads CAWSVSMNEQFF. CDR3 coding DNA: TGTGCCTGGAGTGTATCCATGAATGAGCAGTTCTTC.

The rearrangement joins TRBV7-2 to TRBJ1-4; D unclear. This CDR3 is built from 13 residues. Germline lookup yields CDR1 SGHTA and CDR2 FQGNSA. The V and J ends lost 2 bases and 5 bases respectively, with 6 bases between them. CDR3 DNA: TGTGCCAGCAGCTTAAGGGAGAATGAAAAACTGTTTTTT. Translating gives CASSLRENEKLFF.

This clone was observed once. Other DNA variants within this sample encode the same CDR3. The J gene is TRBJ2-7, the V gene TRBV7-8; 8 nucleotides line up with TRBD2. Per the germline V gene, CDR1 is SGHVS and CDR2 is FQNEAQ. V lost 0 bases and J lost 0; bases outside the gene matches: 4. The CDR3 is 16 amino acids. CDR3 DNA sequence: TGTGCCAGCAGCTTAGCGATAGCGGGGAGCTCCTACGAGCAGTACTTC. As protein: CASSLAIAGSSYEQYF.

In DNA, the CDR3 is TGTGCCGGGCAAAGGCGCGAGCAGTACTTC. Its translation is CAGQRREQYF. The chain joins TRBV7-9 to TRBJ2-7; unclear D gene. The CDR3 is 10 residues long. Germline V gene lookup returns CDR1 SEHNR and CDR2 FQNEAQ (reference sequence). The germline V and J ends were trimmed by 11 bases and 6 bases, with 11 bases remaining between them.

CDR3 bases: TGCGCCAGCAGTTCGATTGGAGGCAATCAGCCCCAGCATTTT. Translated, it gives CASSSIGGNQPQHF. The rearrangement uses TRBV5-1 and TRBJ1-5, with D hard to call. This CDR3 has 14 amino acids. V lost 5 bases and J 2 bases, leaving 11 bases between the germline ends. Germline CDR1 and CDR2: SGHRS and YFSETQ.

Note on this clone: This sample also contains other DNA sequences that code for the same CDR3. V usage is TRBV28 and J usage is TRBJ2-7; no reliable D call. With 5 bases removed from V and 5 bases from J, the gap between germline ends came to 7 bases. Per the germline V gene, CDR1 is MDHEN and CDR2 is SYDVKM. The CDR3 runs 11 residues. The CDR3 region has the DNA TGTGCCAGCAGTCGGTTTAACGAGCAGTACTTC. Amino acid sequence: CASSRFNEQYF.

DNA for the CDR3: TGTGCCAGCAGCCCCCAGACAGGGAGTGGCTACACCTTC. This translates into CASSPQTGSGYTF. The V gene is TRBV9, the J gene TRBJ1-2; 7 bases line up with TRBD1. Germline loops: CDR1 SGDLS, CDR2 YYNGEE. There are 13 residues in the CDR3. The V gene end was trimmed by 4 bases and the J gene end by 7 bases; junction bases not matched to a gene: 7.

This chain connects TRBV5-1 to TRBJ1-3, with D perhaps TRBD1 (6 bases). Germline CDR1 SGHRS, CDR2 YFSETQ. CDR3 length: 16 amino acids. The V gene lost 4 bases and the J gene lost 1 base, with 15 bases spanning the gap. CDR3 in amino acids: CASSPGGVVSGNTIYF. CDR3 DNA: TGCGCCAGCAGCCCCGGGGGCGTAGTTTCTGGAAACACCATATATTTT.

The chain is built from TRBV30 and TRBJ2-6; maybe TRBD1 (6 bases). V was pared by 1 base and J by 0 bases, with 19 bases between. The CDR3 length is 19 residues. Germline V gives CDR1 GTSNPN, CDR2 SVGIG (reference sequence). The CDR3 DNA is TGTGCCTGGAGTGGATACAGGGTGGTAGAGTCCTCTGGGGCCAACGTCCTGACTTTC. Its translation is CAWSGYRVVESSGANVLTF.

The rearrangement links TRBV4-3 to TRBJ1-2; the D is unclear. V lost 4 bases and J lost 2, with 14 bases in between. This CDR3 region has 15 residues. CDR1 LGHNA and CDR2 YSLEER come from the germline V gene. In nucleotides, the CDR3 is TGCGCCAGCAGCCCGGTCGGACTTGACAACTATGGCTACACCTTC. This gives the protein CASSPVGLDNYGYTF.

This clone was observed once. This chain joins TRBV2 and TRBJ1-3; no definite D call. Germline CDR1 SNHLY, CDR2 FYNNEI. Trimming shortened V by 0 bases and J by 5 bases, and 2 bases separated the two germline ends. The CDR3 has 12 amino acids. In nucleotides, the CDR3 is TGTGCCAGCAGTGAAGCTCGAAACACCATATATTTT. As protein: CASSEARNTIYF.

As regards this clone: This sample includes further DNA sequences coding for the same CDR3. V is TRBV10-3 and J is TRBJ2-2; TRBD1 might be the D (5 bases). The CDR3 covers 13 residues. Trimming shortened V by 4 bases and J by 7 bases, and 10 bases separated the two germline ends. Germline CDR1 is ENHRY and CDR2 is SYGVKD. CDR3 region: CAISGQGIGELFF. In DNA form, the CDR3 reads TGTGCCATCAGTGGGCAGGGTATCGGGGAGCTGTTTTTT.

The chain joins TRBV5-1 to TRBJ2-3, with 8 bases that match TRBD2. Per the germline V gene, CDR1 is SGHRS and CDR2 is YFSETQ. The CDR3 has 16 residues. V trimming: 2 bases; J trimming: 0 bases; junction bases outside the gene matches: 5. CDR3 DNA: TGCGCCAGCAGCTTTCCCGCTAGCGGGAGCACAGATACGCAGTATTTT. Translated: CASSFPASGSTDTQYF.

The chain joins TRBV6-5 to TRBJ1-3; the D gene is possibly TRBD1 (6 bases). V gave up 8 bases and J gave up 4 bases, with 15 bases separating them. The CDR3 totals 14 residues. Per germline, CDR1 MNHEY and CDR2 SVGAGI. CDR3 region: CASREGGYGNTIYF. The CDR3 DNA sequence: TGTGCCAGCCGTGAAGGGGGATACGGAAACACCATATATTTT.

This chain joins TRBV4-1 and TRBJ2-3; D is ambiguous. The V gene's germline CDR1 is MGHRA and CDR2 YSYEKL. V was clipped by 0 bases and J by 3 bases, with 16 bases between them. This CDR3 spans 17 amino acids. Here the CDR3 reads CASSQDPAGTPTDTQYF. The CDR3 nucleotides are TGCGCCAGCAGCCAAGATCCTGCCGGAACCCCTACAGATACGCAGTATTTT.

This rearrangement joins TRBV6-1 to TRBJ1-2; TRBD1 aligns across 8 bases. Germline loops: CDR1 MNHNS, CDR2 SASEGT. The CDR3 has 16 residues. The junction had 15 bases not matched to a gene; V was cut back by 4 bases and J by 8 bases. CDR3 DNA sequence: TGTGCCAGCAGTGCCGAAACCCTTGGACAGGGAACGGGCTACACCTTC. It is translated as CASSAETLGQGTGYTF.

The J gene is TRBJ2-1, the V gene TRBV6-1; TRBD2 aligns across 8 bases. CDR1 and CDR2 (germline): MNHNS, SASEGT. V trimming: 7 bases; J trimming: 1 base; junction bases outside the gene matches: 6. The CDR3 contains 15 residues. CDR3 loop: CASTAGGQSYNEQFF. The CDR3 nucleotides read TGTGCCAGCACGGCGGGGGGCCAGTCCTACAATGAGCAGTTCTTC.

The J gene is TRBJ2-7, the V gene TRBV9, with 7 bases lining up with TRBD1. Germline V CDR1 and CDR2: SGDLS, YYNGEE. The CDR3 totals 13 residues. The junction had 7 bases not matched to a gene; V was cut back by 6 bases and J by 4 bases. CDR3 DNA sequence: TGTGCCAGCATCCGGGACAGATTATACGAGCAGTACTTC. It codes for CASIRDRLYEQYF.

This chain connects TRBV7-9 to TRBJ1-1; D might be TRBD1 (6 bases). This CDR3 spans 13 amino acids. The V and J ends lost 5 bases and 7 bases respectively, with 14 bases between them. CDR1 and CDR2 (germline): SEHNR, FQNEAQ (reference sequence). The CDR3 DNA reads as TGTGCCAGCAGCGGTACAGGGTACGGTGAAGCTTTCTTT. It encodes CASSGTGYGEAFF.

About this clone: Other DNA sequences in this sample translate to the same CDR3. The rearrangement joins TRBV11-2 to TRBJ2-7, with D perhaps matching TRBD1 or TRBD2 (5 bases each). The germline CDR1 and CDR2 sequences are SGHAT and FQNNGV. This CDR3 has 14 amino acids. The germline V and J ends were trimmed by 1 base and 2 bases, with 9 bases remaining between them. The CDR3 protein is CASSLGQGAYEQYF. The CDR3 region has the DNA TGTGCCAGCAGCTTAGGGCAGGGAGCCTACGAGCAGTACTTC.

Points on this clone: This specimen includes other DNA sequences encoding the same CDR3. The chain carries TRBV30 and TRBJ2-7; D uncertain. Germline loops: CDR1 GTSNPN, CDR2 SVGIG (reference sequence). V lost 0 bases and J 4 bases, leaving 7 bases between the germline ends. This CDR3 comprises 12 residues. The CDR3 DNA sequence: TGTGCCTGGAGTGTAAGCAGTTACGAGCAGTACTTC. Translating gives CAWSVSSYEQYF.

As regards this clone: This specimen includes other DNA sequences encoding the same CDR3. This chain joins TRBV5-1 and TRBJ1-3, with 8 bases fitting TRBD1. V shed 0 bases, J shed 4 bases, and the junction held 3 bases outside the gene matches. Germline values: CDR1 SGHRS, CDR2 YFSETQ. This CDR3 comprises 15 residues. For the CDR3, the DNA is TGCGCCAGCAGCTTGGAGGGACAGGCAGGAAACACCATATATTTT. Translated: CASSLEGQAGNTIYF.

This chain connects TRBV18 to TRBJ2-1; no firm D call. The V and J ends lost 6 bases and 0 bases respectively, with 15 bases between them. The CDR3 is made up of 16 amino acids. Germline CDR1 is KGHSH and CDR2 is LQKENI. CDR3 coding DNA: TGTGCCAGCTCCCGGGCACCCGAGAGCTCCTACAATGAGCAGTTCTTC. As protein: CASSRAPESSYNEQFF.

This chain links TRBV5-4 with TRBJ2-3, with 8 bases identical to TRBD1. This CDR3 comprises 17 residues. Trimming cost V 0 bases and J 3 bases; bases outside gene matches: 9. In germline, CDR1 is SGHNT, CDR2 YYREEE (reference sequence). The DNA of the CDR3 is TGTGCCAGCAGCTTGGGAGATTGGGGACAGGAAACAGATACGCAGTATTTT. Amino acids: CASSLGDWGQETDTQYF.

The chain carries TRBV27 and TRBJ1-4; 11 bases fit TRBD1. Germline V lookup: CDR1 MNHEY, CDR2 SMNVEV (reference sequence). The CDR3 covers 14 residues. With V trimmed by 6 bases and J by 6 bases, 3 bases remained unmatched. This chain's CDR3 is CASSRTGGDEKLFF. CDR3 DNA sequence: TGTGCCAGCAGCCGGACAGGGGGCGATGAAAAACTGTTTTTT.